The present entry profiles one TCR beta chain with its context. Its antigen is not yet known. There are no base qualities to consult, and no much larger clone falls within one base. This sample was taken from a study of blood T cell repertoires in COVID-19 (dated by TCRdb to between 2020 and 2021). Background for the entire study: Samples covering the acute and convalescent phases of COVID-19 were provided by collaborators in the United States, Italy and Spain. Where HLA class I and class II types were available, the types were taken from metadata supplied by the sample provider, not from assay-based typing. Samples came from the ongoing ImmuneRACE study (first 160 participants) plus 1,254 subjects from 6 global collaborators. Nearly every sample came with metadata listing a de-identified subject ID, COVID-19 status, age in years and sex. The repertoires were made available in a free public database intended to serve as a resource for research on the immune response to SARS-CoV-2. Deeply sampled blood TCRbeta repertoires from subjects exposed to, actively infected with, or recovered from COVID-19 were included in the dataset. The material from the prospective study consisted of cDNA or gDNA derived from T cells, B-cell-depleted T cells, or PBMCs. What the authors observed across the whole study: The amount of clinical and demographic metadata varied by source and participant and was provided uncurated.

Cut back by 3 bases and 3 bases, the V and J ends lie 12 bases apart. From cysteine to phenylalanine, the CDR3 is 15 amino acids long. Only CDR3 DNA remains: 45 bases, in frame from the first base. The germline V gene gives CDR1 as SGHAT and CDR2 as FQNNGV. Enrolling through a virtual design, the prospective study's participants ranged in age from roughly 18 to 89 years and lived across 24 United States geographic areas. Cohort assignment in the prospective study relied on participant-reported clinical history from a screening survey and a study questionnaire. In the prospective study, whole blood, serum and a nasopharyngeal or oropharyngeal swab were collected from each participant by mobile phlebotomists. Additional blood draws and questionnaires over a 2-month period could optionally be provided by prospective study participants. Before DNA extraction, blood samples from the prospective study were shipped at room temperature or frozen.

The immunoSEQ Assay, a bias-controlled multiplex PCR, was used to amplify TCRbeta CDR3 regions from genomic DNA. The authors' pipeline ran thus. Within the assay, amplification of reference gene primers was used to estimate how many nucleated cells each sample contained. To quantify the absolute abundance of each unique TCRbeta CDR3 rearrangement, sequence reads were collapsed and filtered. For each sample, productive Simpson clonality was calculated by taking the square root of Simpson's diversity index across productive rearrangements. TCRdb stores this immuneACCESS table with in-frame sequences only. Part of the clones is absent; in the studies checked, under half of the shortfall reflects unresolved V genes, and no reason is known for the rest. V and J calls plus clone size are reproduced from that table; the DNA served to infer D and trimming. This sample comprises 300,000 to 350,000 clones, around 91% of them detected only once. The top ten constitute roughly 4.3% of the sample.

The receptor comes from a young woman with acute COVID-19. The sequenced sample consisted of PBMCs or T cells enriched from blood (not recorded which). Here the chain combines TRBV11-2 and TRBJ2-1, with TRBD1 tentatively as D gene (5 bases match). The CDR3 protein sequence reads: CASSFRVKLYNEQFF. The bases read TGTGCCAGCAGCTTCAGGGTGAAACTCTACAATGAGCAGTTCTTC.